These 12 T cell receptor beta chains originate from one sample sequenced in a study of shared clonotypes between healthy human individuals. The protocol was immunoSEQ multiplex PCR, while the TCRdb copy is restricted to in-frame clones and leaves out a portion. The table lists some 500,000 clones, almost 97% of them singletons. Sequencing was done on a sample of naive CD4+ T cells sorted from blood. Subset specified: CD45RA+ positively selected. All receptors come from a woman between 25 and 40 years old in good health.

The rearrangement links TRBV28 to TRBJ2-5; D possibly corresponds to TRBD2 (6 bases). Matching the DNA end better, TRBJ2-7 makes the J call doubtful. The CDR3 consists of 15 residues. Germline V gives CDR1 MDHEN, CDR2 SYDVKM. CDR3 sequence: CASSPPVAGSYEQYF. CDR3 in DNA: TGTGCCAGCAGTCCGCCGGTGGCGGGATCTTACGAGCAGTACTTC.

This clone occurred once. The V call is TRBV10-3, the J call TRBJ2-7, with D possibly called TRBD1 or TRBD2 (5 bases each). The CDR3 spans 14 residues. Trimming took 0 bases from V and 5 from J, leaving 11 bases between them. Per the germline V gene, CDR1 is ENHRY and CDR2 is SYGVKD. CDR3 DNA: TGTGCCATCAGTGAGTCGGGGGAGATCCACGAGCAGTACTTC. This gives the protein CAISESGEIHEQYF.

This chain links TRBV28 with TRBJ1-5, with D tentatively TRBD1 (6 bases). Germline V CDR1 and CDR2: MDHEN, SYDVKM. This CDR3 is built from 16 residues. V lost 3 bases to trimming and J lost 2 bases, with 14 bases between them. CDR3 DNA: TGTGCCAGCAGTTTCGAGGCAGGGGTTGGCAATCAGCCCCAGCATTTT. This gives the protein CASSFEAGVGNQPQHF.

V is TRBV5-8 and J is TRBJ2-5; D call uncertain. V dropped 0 bases and J dropped 4 bases, with 7 bases sitting between them. The germline V gene encodes CDR1 SGHTS and CDR2 YDEGEE. This CDR3 has 13 amino acids. Here the CDR3 reads CASSLDPTETQYF. CDR3 DNA: TGTGCCAGCAGCTTGGACCCTACAGAGACCCAGTACTTC.

The gene calls are TRBV28 and TRBJ1-3; D remains ambiguous. The V gene's germline CDR1 is MDHEN and CDR2 SYDVKM. V was shortened by 6 bases and J by 0 bases, with 6 bases between the two germline ends. The CDR3 loop spans 13 amino acids. The CDR3 DNA sequence: TGTGCCAGCAGATTCAACTCTGGAAACACCATATATTTT. Translated: CASRFNSGNTIYF.

The chain employs TRBV19 and TRBJ2-1, with 10 nucleotides matching TRBD2. Germline values: CDR1 LNHDA, CDR2 SQIVND (reference sequence). CDR3 length equals 14 residues. V was pared by 3 bases and J by 15 bases, with 11 bases of the junction left unmatched. CDR3 sequence reads: CASSIRVAGGGWFF. The CDR3 DNA reads as TGTGCCAGTAGTATCCGAGTAGCGGGAGGAGGTTGGTTCTTC.

The chain combines TRBV6-1 with TRBJ1-2; D is uncertain. This CDR3 region has 15 residues. Germline CDR1 reads MNHNS; CDR2 reads SASEGT. V lost 2 bases and J 0 bases, leaving 10 bases between the germline ends. CDR3 DNA: TGTGCCAGCAGTGAATGGCCGGGAGCTAACTATGGCTACACCTTC. Encoded protein: CASSEWPGANYGYTF.

The chain employs TRBV5-1 and TRBJ2-2; TRBD1 matches at 10 bases. V dropped 4 bases and J dropped 5; count of bases not matched to a gene: 8. The CDR3 is made up of 16 amino acids. Germline lookup yields CDR1 SGHRS and CDR2 YFSETQ. The CDR3 nucleotides are TGCGCCAGCAGCCGGACAGGGGGGGCTCCTACCGGGGAGCTGTTTTTT. Amino acids: CASSRTGGAPTGELFF. Drawing the rest from reference TRBV5-1 and TRBJ2-2, the complete variable domain is KAGVTQTPRYLIKTRGQQVTLSCSPISGHRSVSWYQQTPGQGLQFLFEYFSETQRNKGNFPGRFSGRQFSNSRSEMNVSTLELGDSALYLCASSRTGGAPTGELFFGEGSRLTVL.

CDR3 bases: TGCAGCGCGCAGACGACACTACCCCTCACAGATACGCAGTATTTT. Its protein is CSAQTTLPLTDTQYF. The chain is built from TRBV29-1 and TRBJ2-3; no reliable D call. With 7 bases removed from V and 2 bases from J, the gap between germline ends came to 19 bases. Germline CDR1 is SQVTM and CDR2 is ANQGSEA. This CDR3 comprises 15 residues.

The chain employs TRBV18 and TRBJ2-3; 7 nucleotides match TRBD2. Germline loops: CDR1 KGHSH, CDR2 LQKENI. V trimming: 1 base; J trimming: 0 bases; junction bases outside the gene matches: 4. The CDR3 length is 16 residues. The CDR3 region is CASSPQRGRSTDTQYF. In DNA, the CDR3 is TGTGCCAGCTCACCACAACGCGGGAGAAGCACAGATACGCAGTATTTT.

CDR3 protein: CATSRDLLGGLLNEQFF. The CDR3 DNA follows: TGTGCCACCAGCAGAGATTTGCTTGGGGGACTACTCAATGAGCAGTTCTTC. The chain links TRBV15 to TRBJ2-1; 7 nucleotides line up with TRBD2. This CDR3 contains 17 residues. CDR1 is LNHNV, CDR2 YYDKDF, per germline (reference sequence). Trimming removed 0 bases from V and 6 bases from J; junction bases left unmatched: 11.

Only one count was recorded for this clone. This rearrangement joins TRBV5-1 to TRBJ2-2; D may be TRBD2 (5 bases). Trimming took 0 bases from V and 3 from J, leaving 9 bases between them. The CDR3 is made up of 15 amino acids. Germline CDR1 SGHRS, CDR2 YFSETQ. The CDR3, as DNA: TGCGCCAGCAGCTTGGCCGGGATCGACACCGGGGAGCTGTTTTTT. Translating gives CASSLAGIDTGELFF.